The 17 T cell receptor beta chains in this list originate from one sample, sequenced in a study of blood T cell repertoires in COVID-19. Measured with immunoSEQ multiplex PCR; TCRdb has only the in-frame clones, and not every one. The data contain approximately 210,000 clones, 82% of them singletons. Sequences were obtained from peripheral blood. These receptors were obtained from a woman of 80 years or more with acute or convalescent COVID-19.

This rearrangement joins TRBV9 to TRBJ1-1; 7 bases match TRBD1. Germline CDR1 is SGDLS and CDR2 is YYNGEE. This CDR3 contains 13 residues. The ends lost 3 bases at V and 5 bases at J; junction bases unmatched: 4. CDR3 in amino acids: CASSGQGLTEAFF. The CDR3 nucleotides are TGTGCCAGCAGCGGACAGGGTTTGACTGAAGCTTTCTTT.

The chain uses TRBV5-6 and TRBJ1-1; TRBD1 matches 8 bases. Germline CDR1 is SGHDT and CDR2 is YYEEEE. V was pared by 0 bases and J by 0 bases, with 7 bases of the junction left unmatched. The CDR3 spans 17 residues. CDR3 sequence: CASSLGTGYGMNTEAFF. CDR3 nucleotides: TGTGCCAGCAGCTTGGGGACAGGGTACGGGATGAACACTGAAGCTTTCTTT.

Comment on this clone: Other DNA sequences from this sample encode an identical CDR3 as well. The chain couples TRBV5-4 to TRBJ2-5; 8 bases fit TRBD2. With 1 base clipped from V and 4 bases from J, the junction kept 3 bases outside the gene matches. CDR1 and CDR2 from the germline V gene are SGHNT and YYREEE (reference sequence). This CDR3 is 14 amino acids long. CDR3 sequence (DNA): TGTGCCAGCAGCTTGCCGGGAGGGCGAGAGACCCAGTACTTC. Translating it yields CASSLPGGRETQYF.

This chain uses TRBV29-1 with TRBJ1-4; D is ambiguous. Trimming pared 6 bases from V and 0 bases from J, leaving 14 bases between. The CDR3 contains 15 residues. CDR1 is SQVTM and CDR2 is ANQGSEA in the germline V gene. CDR3 coding DNA: TGCAGCGTCGCGGCGCATGAAACAACTAATGAAAAACTGTTTTTT. Amino acids: CSVAAHETTNEKLFF.

This chain links TRBV7-2 with TRBJ2-5, with 10 bases lining up with TRBD1. Trimming removed 1 base from V and 5 bases from J; junction bases left unmatched: 4. Germline CDR1 SGHTA, CDR2 FQGNSA. The CDR3 loop spans 15 amino acids. The CDR3 DNA is TGTGCCAGCAGCTTAGAGCGACAGGGGGCCGAGACCCAGTACTTC. The encoded protein is CASSLERQGAETQYF.

This chain connects TRBV3-1 (or the pseudogene TRBV3-2) to TRBJ2-7, with a weak D call TRBD2 (6 bases). V lost 0 bases and J 5 bases, leaving 11 bases between the germline ends. From germline, CDR1 is LGHDT and CDR2 YNNKEL (reference sequence). The CDR3 has 14 residues. Written as DNA, the CDR3 is TGTGCCAGCAGCCAAGATTTCGGAGGGGACGAGCAGTACTTC. Its translation is CASSQDFGGDEQYF.

The chain carries TRBV21-1 and TRBJ2-3; TRBD1, the table's D call, lacks a check against the DNA. TRBV21-1 is reported as a pseudogene. The CDR3 spans 14 residues. The CDR3 reads CASLRDNEADTQYF. For the CDR3, the DNA is TGTGCCAGCCTCCGGGACAACGAAGCAGATACGCAGTATTTT.

The J gene is TRBJ2-7, the V gene TRBV25-1; TRBD1 aligns across 9 bases. Germline values: CDR1 MGHDK, CDR2 SYGVNS. The junction had 6 bases not matched to a gene; V was cut back by 4 bases and J by 2 bases. The CDR3 length is 15 residues. The CDR3 is CASSGPGTGTYEQYF. The DNA for the CDR3 is TGTGCCAGCAGTGGCCCTGGGACAGGGACCTACGAGCAGTACTTC.

The chain couples TRBV15 to TRBJ2-3, with D tentatively TRBD2 (6 bases). This CDR3 has 13 residues. Per the germline V gene, CDR1 is LNHNV and CDR2 is YYDKDF (reference sequence). The V end was cut by 3 bases, the J end by 4 bases, with 8 bases between. The CDR3 bases are TGTGCCACCAGCAGGGGGGGAGCAGATACGCAGTATTTT. Its translation: CATSRGGADTQYF.

The genes are TRBV19 and TRBJ1-3; perhaps TRBD1 as D (5 bases). Germline V gene sequence: CDR1 LNHDA, CDR2 SQIVND (reference sequence). Trimming cost V 9 bases and J 4 bases, with 19 bases left between them. This CDR3 is built from 15 residues. DNA for the CDR3: TGTGCCAGCAGAACAGGCGTTTTCGGAGGAAACACCATATATTTT. Translated: CASRTGVFGGNTIYF.

V and J are TRBV29-1 and TRBJ1-5; 10 bases map to TRBD1. This CDR3 has 14 residues. Germline values: CDR1 SQVTM, CDR2 ANQGSEA. J was trimmed by 3 bases and V by 6 bases; bases with no gene match: 5. The CDR3 nucleotides are TGCAGCGTAGGACAGGGGGGATTCAATCAGCCCCAGCATTTT. Amino acids: CSVGQGGFNQPQHF.

The V and J genes are TRBV9 and TRBJ1-2, with a weak D call TRBD1 (5 bases). The V end was cut by 3 bases, the J end by 0 bases, with 6 bases between. Germline V lookup: CDR1 SGDLS, CDR2 YYNGEE. CDR3 length equals 13 residues. CDR3 residues: CASSEGANYGYTF. The CDR3 nucleotides are TGTGCCAGCAGCGAAGGGGCTAACTATGGCTACACCTTC.

V usage is TRBV28 and J usage is TRBJ1-2; 7 bases are shared with TRBD1. The CDR3 extends over 13 amino acids. Losses at the gene ends were 6 bases for V and 4 bases for J; bases not matched to a gene: 5. CDR1 is MDHEN, CDR2 SYDVKM, per germline. Here the CDR3 reads CASRGGQTYGYTF. The DNA of the CDR3 is TGTGCCAGCAGGGGGGGACAGACCTATGGCTACACCTTC.

This chain links TRBV19 with TRBJ2-3; maybe TRBD2 (6 bases). The CDR3 contains 15 residues. Looked up from germline, CDR1 is LNHDA and CDR2 is SQIVND (reference sequence). V was pared by 3 bases and J by 0 bases, with 10 bases between. The CDR3: CASSIGGRSTDTQYF. DNA for the CDR3: TGTGCCAGTAGTATCGGTGGGAGGAGCACAGATACGCAGTATTTT.

This clone was observed a few times. This rearrangement joins TRBV27 to TRBJ1-6; 11 bases align to TRBD1. The V and J ends lost 4 bases and 14 bases, in that order; junction bases with no gene match: 7. Germline assignment: CDR1 MNHEY and CDR2 SMNVEV (reference sequence). This CDR3 is 14 amino acids long. The DNA of the CDR3 is TGTGCCAGCAGTTCCGGACAGGGGGCCGGGGCCCTCCACTTT. Protein: CASSSGQGAGALHF.

In its sample, this clone was seen once. This sequence joins TRBV6-1 and TRBJ1-5, with D possibly matching TRBD1 (6 bases). The CDR3 is 15 residues long. Germline CDR1 reads MNHNS; CDR2 reads SASEGT. V shed 2 bases and J shed 4 bases, with 12 bases lying between them. In nucleotides, the CDR3 is TGTGCCAGCAGTGAAAGGACAGTTCGGAATCAGCCCCAGCATTTT. The encoded protein is CASSERTVRNQPQHF.

The chain couples TRBV4-3 to TRBJ1-2; D not certain. This CDR3 region has 13 residues. Germline lookup yields CDR1 LGHNA and CDR2 YSLEER. The V and J ends lost 6 bases and 8 bases respectively, with 16 bases between them. The CDR3, as DNA: TGCGCCAGCAGTCTGGTGGGCCGGGAGGGCTACACCTTC. Protein sequence: CASSLVGREGYTF.